This T cell receptor (beta chain) is drawn from a study of beta chain features in type 1 diabetes. This CDR3 has 13 residues. CDR1 is SGDLS and CDR2 is YYNGEE in the germline V gene. V gave up 5 bases and J gave up 6 bases, with 12 bases separating them. Whole-study results and caveats: In every one of the four CD4+ subsets, TCRB CDR3s were moderately but significantly shorter in Type 1 diabetes patients.

As to this clone: Its cognate antigen is unknown. At the DNA level, this CDR3 is encoded by other sequences in the same sample as well.

The entirety of the isolated RNA underwent reverse transcription, so expressed TCRB transcripts were sequenced. Sequenced by immunoSEQ multiplex PCR; TCRdb stores in-frame clones only, minus some. The table lists approximately 250,000 clones, around 25% of them singletons, with roughly 0.013% in the top ten. Sequenced sample: naive CD4+ T cells from blood. This sequence originates from a woman in her thirties with type 1 diabetes. V is TRBV9 and J is TRBJ2-1, with D possibly being TRBD2 (6 bases). CDR3 sequence (DNA): TGTGCCAGCAGTCTTACTAGCAGCAATGAGCAGTTCTTC. It encodes CASSLTSSNEQFF.